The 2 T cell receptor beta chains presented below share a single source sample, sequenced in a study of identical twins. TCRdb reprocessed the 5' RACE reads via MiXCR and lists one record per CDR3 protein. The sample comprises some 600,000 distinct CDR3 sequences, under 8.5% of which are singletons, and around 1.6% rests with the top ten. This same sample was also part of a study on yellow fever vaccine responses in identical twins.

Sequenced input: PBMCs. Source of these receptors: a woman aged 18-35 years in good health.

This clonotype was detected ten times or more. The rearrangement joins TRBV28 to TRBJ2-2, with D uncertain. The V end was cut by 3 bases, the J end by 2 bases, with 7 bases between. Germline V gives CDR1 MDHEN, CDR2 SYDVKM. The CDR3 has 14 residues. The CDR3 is CASSFYTNTGELFF. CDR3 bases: TGTGCCAGCAGTTTCTACACCAACACCGGGGAGCTGTTTTTT.

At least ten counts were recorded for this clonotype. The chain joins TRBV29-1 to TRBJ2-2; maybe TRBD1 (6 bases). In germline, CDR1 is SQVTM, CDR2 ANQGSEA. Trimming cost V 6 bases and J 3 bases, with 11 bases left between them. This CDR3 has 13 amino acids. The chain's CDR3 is CSVGASDTGELFF. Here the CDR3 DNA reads TGCAGCGTGGGGGCCTCGGACACCGGGGAGCTGTTTTTT.